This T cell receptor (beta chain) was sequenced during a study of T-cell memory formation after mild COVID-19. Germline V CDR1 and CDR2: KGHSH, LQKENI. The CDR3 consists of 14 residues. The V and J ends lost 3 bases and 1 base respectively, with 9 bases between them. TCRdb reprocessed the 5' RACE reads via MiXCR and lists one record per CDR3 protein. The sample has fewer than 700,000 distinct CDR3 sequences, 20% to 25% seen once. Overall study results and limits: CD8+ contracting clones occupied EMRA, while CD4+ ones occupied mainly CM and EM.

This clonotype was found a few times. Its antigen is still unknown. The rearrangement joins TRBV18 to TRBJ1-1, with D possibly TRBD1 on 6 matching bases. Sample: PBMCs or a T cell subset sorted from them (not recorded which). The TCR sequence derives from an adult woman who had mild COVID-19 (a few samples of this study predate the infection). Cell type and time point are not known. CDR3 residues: CASSPPRGNTEAFF. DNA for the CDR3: TGTGCCAGCTCACCGCCCAGGGGGAACACTGAAGCTTTCTTT.